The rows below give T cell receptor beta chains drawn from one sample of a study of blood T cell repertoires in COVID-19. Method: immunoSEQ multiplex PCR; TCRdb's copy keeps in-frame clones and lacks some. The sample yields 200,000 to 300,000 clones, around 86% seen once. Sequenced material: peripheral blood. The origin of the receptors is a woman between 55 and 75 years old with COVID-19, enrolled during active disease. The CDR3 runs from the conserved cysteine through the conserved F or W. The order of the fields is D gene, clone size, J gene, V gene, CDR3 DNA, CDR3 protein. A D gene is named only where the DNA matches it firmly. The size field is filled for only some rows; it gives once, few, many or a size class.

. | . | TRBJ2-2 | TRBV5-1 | TGCGCCAGCGGCACGACTAAGGCGTTGTGGGGCGGGGAGCTGTTTTTT | CASGTTKALWGGELFF
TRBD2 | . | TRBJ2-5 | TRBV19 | TGTGCCAGTTCCTCTAGCGGGAGAGAGACCCAGTACTTC | CASSSSGRETQYF
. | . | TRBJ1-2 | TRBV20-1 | TGCAGTGCTAGTCAGGACTCTCTCTATGGCTACACCTTC | CSASQDSLYGYTF
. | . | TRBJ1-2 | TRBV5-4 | TGTGCCAGCAGCTTGCCCCCCCGGGGAAAACTATATAGCTACACCTTC | CASSLPPRGKLYSYTF
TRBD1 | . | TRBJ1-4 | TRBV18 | TGTGCCAGCTCCCGCCGGGACAGTAATGAAAAACTGTTTTTT | CASSRRDSNEKLFF
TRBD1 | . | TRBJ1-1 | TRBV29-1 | TGCAGCGCTGGGACAGGGGGGCCGGGGACTGAAGCTTTCTTT | CSAGTGGPGTEAFF
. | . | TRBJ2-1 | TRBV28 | TGTGCCAGCACCCTACCTAGCGTGCCCAACAATGAGCAGTTCTTC | CASTLPSVPNNEQFF
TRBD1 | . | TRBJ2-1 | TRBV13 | TGTGCCAGCAGCAACCAACAGGGGGGCAATGAGCAGTTCTTC | CASSNQQGGNEQFF
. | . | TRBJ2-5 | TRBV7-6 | TGTGCCAGCAGCCGGACTTCTAGCGTCCCCCAAGAGACCCAGTACTTC | CASSRTSSVPQETQYF
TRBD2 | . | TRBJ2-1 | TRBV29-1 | TGCAGCGTGGGAAGCGGGAGTGGGGGCAATGAGCAGTTCTTC | CSVGSGSGGNEQFF
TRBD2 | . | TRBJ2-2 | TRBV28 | TGTGCCAGCAGTCAGCTTAGCGGGAGATCGAACACCGGGGAGCTGTTTTTT | CASSQLSGRSNTGELFF
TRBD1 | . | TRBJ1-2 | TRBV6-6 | TGTGCCAGCAGTAACCTCGGGACAGCTGGCTACACCTTC | CASSNLGTAGYTF
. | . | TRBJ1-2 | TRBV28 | TGTGCCAGCACTCTACAGGGCGGTGGCTACACCTTC | CASTLQGGGYTF
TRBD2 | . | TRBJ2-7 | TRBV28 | TGTGCCAGCATCCGATCTAGCGGGAGAGGCGGCGAGCAGTACTTC | CASIRSSGRGGEQYF
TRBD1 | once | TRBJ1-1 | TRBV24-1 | TGTGCCACCAGTGATACCGGGACAGGGGTTTCGGCGAACACTGAAGCTTTCTTT | CATSDTGTGVSANTEAFF
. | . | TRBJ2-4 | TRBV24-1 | TGTGCCACCAGTGACCCTCAACTGGCGGCCAGCATTCAGTACTTC | CATSDPQLAASIQYF
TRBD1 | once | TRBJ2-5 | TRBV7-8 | TGTGCCAGCAAAAAGGACAGGGTGCAAGAGACCCAGTACTTC | CASKKDRVQETQYF
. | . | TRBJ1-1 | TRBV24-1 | TGTGCCACCAGGGGAACGGGAGGGGTAGGTACTGAAGCTTTCTTT | CATRGTGGVGTEAFF
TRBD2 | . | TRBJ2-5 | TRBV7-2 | TGTGCCAGCAGCATTTCTAGCGGGAGGGTAGAGACCCAGTACTTC | CASSISSGRVETQYF